The sequence of this TCR beta chain was determined in a study of immune evolution from preneoplasia to lung adenocarcinoma. For the study at large: HLA loss of heterozygosity: approximately 7.5% AIS, about 15% MIA, approximately 31% ADC, none AAH. Overall study results and limits: Normal lung had the highest top T cell clone frequencies.

Resections took place in Japan or China from about 2014 to 2017. Premalignant or tumor cells were enriched by macro-dissection after pathologic assessment. Turning to this clone: The antigen remains undetermined.

Measured with immunoSEQ multiplex PCR; TCRdb has only the in-frame clones, and not every one. The table lists about 26,000 clones, about three quarters of them singletons, with around 6% in the top ten. The clonotype was recovered from a person between 55 and 69 years old with invasive lung adenocarcinoma. Some clones in this sample may be carry-over from other donors' samples. Sequencing used FFPE invasive lung adenocarcinoma tissue.

CDR3 nucleotides: TGTGCCTGGGACGGACTAGCGGGAGGTTACGAGCAGTACTTC. It yields the protein CAWDGLAGGYEQYF. The chain recombines TRBV30 with TRBJ2-7; 14 nucleotides align to TRBD2. The CDR3 sequence is 14 residues long. Germline assignment: CDR1 GTSNPN and CDR2 SVGIG (reference sequence). After removal of 5 bases from V and 4 bases from J, the junction contained 4 bases not matched to a gene.